This T cell receptor (beta chain) derives from a study of CD8+CD57+ T cells in acquired aplastic anemia (dated by TCRdb to 2016 to 2019). Notes on the research overall: DNA extracted from sorted CD4+ and CD8+ cells had a mean of about 3.2 ug, with a range of about 0.18 to 27.4 ug. Mean read counts for healthy donor samples were around 10 million for CD4+ cells and roughly 12 million for CD8+ cells.

In the study, sorted CD4+ and CD8+ blood T cells from patients with severe aplastic anemia and from healthy subjects underwent deep sequencing of TCR repertoires. Ficoll-Paque density gradient centrifugation was used to isolate peripheral blood mononuclear cells. Before DNA extraction, CD4+ and CD8+ T cells were sorted by FACS or by magnetic beads. Concerning this clonotype itself: What antigen it recognizes has not been identified. It is unclear where the CDR3 begins or ends on the DNA, so no DNA is shown, and the CDR3 is as TCRdb lists it.

CDR1 and CDR2 (SGHTA, FQGNSA) derive from the germline V gene. Measured from the cysteine to the phenylalanine, the CDR3 is 14 residues long. Paper-wide results and their limitations: CD8+ Simpson's diversity did not differ significantly between patients and healthy controls (P=0.060). Some 31 CD8+ CDR3 sequences were shared between patients and controls but appeared highly expressed in patients and within their immunodominant clones.

Genomic DNA served as template for TCR beta VDJ combination and CDR3 sequence profiling. TCR repertoire sequencing was run on an Illumina HiSeq 2000. On the study's bioinformatics: Repertoire assessment relied on Simpson's diversity index, CDR3 size and DJ length profiles, and TRBV/TRBJ rearrangement plots. The immunodominant clone was defined as the most abundant DNA sequence in deep sequencing data. CDR3 amino acid sequences were screened for sharing across subjects and compared with published repertoires and the VDJdb database. The public reads were reprocessed in TCRdb via fastp at Q25 and MiXCR, keeping in-frame beta chains. A single entry per CDR3 protein holds the most common genes and DNA from its merged rows. The V and J calls reflect TCRdb's pipeline rather than the authors' work. In all, the sample holds roughly 420,000 distinct CDR3 sequences, and about 70% of those were seen once. Of the sample, less than 4% falls within the top ten clones.

The sequence derives from a human donor in good health, serving as a control. The source material was sorted CD4+, CD8+, or CD8+CD57+ T cells (not recorded which) from PBMCs. The rearranged chain carries TRBV7-2 and TRBJ1-2. This receptor has the CDR3 CASSLAANYGYTFF.